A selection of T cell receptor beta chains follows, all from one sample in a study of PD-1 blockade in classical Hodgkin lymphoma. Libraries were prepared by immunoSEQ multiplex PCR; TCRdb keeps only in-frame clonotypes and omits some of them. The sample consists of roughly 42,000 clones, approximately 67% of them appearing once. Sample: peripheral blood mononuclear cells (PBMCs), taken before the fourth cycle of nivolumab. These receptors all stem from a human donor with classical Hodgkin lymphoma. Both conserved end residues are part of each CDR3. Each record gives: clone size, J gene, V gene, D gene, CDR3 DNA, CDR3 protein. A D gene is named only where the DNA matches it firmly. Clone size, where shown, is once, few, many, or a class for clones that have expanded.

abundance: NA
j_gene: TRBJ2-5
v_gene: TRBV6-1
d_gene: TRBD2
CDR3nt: TGTGCCAGCAGTGAAGTTAGCGGGGGGACTCGGGAGACCCAGTACTTC
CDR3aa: CASSEVSGGTRETQYF

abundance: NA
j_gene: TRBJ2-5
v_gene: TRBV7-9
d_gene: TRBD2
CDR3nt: TGTGCCAGCAGCCCCCCTGTCTTAGCGGGGGGGCAGGAGACCCAGTACTTC
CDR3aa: CASSPPVLAGGQETQYF

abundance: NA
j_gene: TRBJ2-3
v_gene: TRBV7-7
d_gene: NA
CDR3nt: TGTGCTAGCAGCTTAACCCTGGGGTGGGATACGCAGTATTTT
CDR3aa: CASSLTLGWDTQYF

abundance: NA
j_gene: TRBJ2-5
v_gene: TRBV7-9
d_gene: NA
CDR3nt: TGTGCCAGCAGCTTATCCATGGCAACGGGGTGGGAGACCCAGTACTTC
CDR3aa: CASSLSMATGWETQYF

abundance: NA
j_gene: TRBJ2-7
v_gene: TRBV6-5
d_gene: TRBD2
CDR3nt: TGTGCCAGCAGACCGGGGACTAGCGGGGGTTACGAGCAGTACTTC
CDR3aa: CASRPGTSGGYEQYF

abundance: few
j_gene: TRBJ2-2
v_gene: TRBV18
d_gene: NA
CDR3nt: TGTGCCAGCTCACTTCAAACCGGGGAGCTGTTTTTT
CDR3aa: CASSLQTGELFF

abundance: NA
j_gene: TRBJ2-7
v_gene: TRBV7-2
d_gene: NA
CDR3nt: TGTGCCAGCAGCTTAGGGTCCTACGAGCAGTACTTC
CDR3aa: CASSLGSYEQYF

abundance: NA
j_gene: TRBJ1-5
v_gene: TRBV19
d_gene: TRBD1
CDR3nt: TGTGCCAGTAGTATAGCCCCGTCACAGGGGGCGGGACAGCCCCAGCATTTT
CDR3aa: CASSIAPSQGAGQPQHF

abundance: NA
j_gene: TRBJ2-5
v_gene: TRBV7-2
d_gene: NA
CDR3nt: TGCGCCAGCAGCTTAGGGGCATCCTCCCCCCAAGAGACCCAGTACTTC
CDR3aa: CASSLGASSPQETQYF

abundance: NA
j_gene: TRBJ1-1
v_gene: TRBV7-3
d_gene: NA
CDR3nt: TGTGCCAGCAGCTCCCCAGGATCTGAAGCTTTCTTT
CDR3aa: CASSSPGSEAFF

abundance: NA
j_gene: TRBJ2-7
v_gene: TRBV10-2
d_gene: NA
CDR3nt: TGCGCCAGCAGTGAAGCAGGTATCTACGAGCAGTACTTC
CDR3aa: CASSEAGIYEQYF

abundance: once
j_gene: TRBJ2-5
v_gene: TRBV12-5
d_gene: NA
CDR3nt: TGTGCTAGTGTCCCGGGACACCCTTGGGAGACCCAGTACTTC
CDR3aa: CASVPGHPWETQYF

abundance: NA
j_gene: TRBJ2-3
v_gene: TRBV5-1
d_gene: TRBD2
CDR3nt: TGCGCCAGCAGCTTTGAGAAGCGGGGGTTGGGGGATACGCAGTATTTT
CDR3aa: CASSFEKRGLGDTQYF

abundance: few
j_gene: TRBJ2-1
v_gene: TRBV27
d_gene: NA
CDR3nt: TGTGCCAGCAGCCATTTAGTTTCCTACAATGAGCAGTTCTTC
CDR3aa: CASSHLVSYNEQFF

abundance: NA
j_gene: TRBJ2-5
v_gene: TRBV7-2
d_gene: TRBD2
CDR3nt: TGTGCCAGCAGCTTTTTAGCGGGGGCGGGAGAGACCCAGTACTTC
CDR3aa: CASSFLAGAGETQYF

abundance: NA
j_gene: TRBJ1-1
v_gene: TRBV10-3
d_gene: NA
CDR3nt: TGTGCCATCAGTGAGGACTGGGGAATGAACACTGAAGCTTTCTTT
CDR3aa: CAISEDWGMNTEAFF

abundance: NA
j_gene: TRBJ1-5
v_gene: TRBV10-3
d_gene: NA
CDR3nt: TGTGCCATCAGTGAGACAGATAGCAATCAGCCCCAGCATTTT
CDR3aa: CAISETDSNQPQHF

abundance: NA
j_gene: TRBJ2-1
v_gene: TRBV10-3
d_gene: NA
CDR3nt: TGTGCCATCAGCGACCTAGGTTGGGGTGATGAGCAGTTCTTC
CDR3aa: CAISDLGWGDEQFF

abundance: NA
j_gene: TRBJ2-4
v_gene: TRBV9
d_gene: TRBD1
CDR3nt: TGTGCCAGCAGCGCGTCGGGACAGATCCAGTACTTC
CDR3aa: CASSASGQIQYF

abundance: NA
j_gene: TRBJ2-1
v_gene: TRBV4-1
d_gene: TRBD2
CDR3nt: TGCGCCAGCAGCCAAGCCCCGGGACTAGCAAATGAGCAGTTCTTC
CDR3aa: CASSQAPGLANEQFF

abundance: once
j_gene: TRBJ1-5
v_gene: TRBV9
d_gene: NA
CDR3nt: TGTGCCAGCAGCGTAGGGAGTGGGAGCAATCAGCCCCAGCATTTT
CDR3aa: CASSVGSGSNQPQHF

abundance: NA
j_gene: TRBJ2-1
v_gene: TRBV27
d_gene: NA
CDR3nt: TGTGCCAGCAGTGCCCTCGGGTTTGGTGAGCAGTTCTTC
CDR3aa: CASSALGFGEQFF

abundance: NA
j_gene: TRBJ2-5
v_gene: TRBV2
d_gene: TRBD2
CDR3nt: TGTGCCAGCGGAATTACTAGCGAAGGGACCCAGTACTTC
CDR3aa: CASGITSEGTQYF

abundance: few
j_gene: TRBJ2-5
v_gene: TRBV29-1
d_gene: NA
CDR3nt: TGCAGCGTTGATTGGGCACCCCTTCTAGAGACCCAGTACTTC
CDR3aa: CSVDWAPLLETQYF

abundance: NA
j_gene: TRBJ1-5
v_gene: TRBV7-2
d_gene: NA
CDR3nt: TGTGCCAGCAGCTTTGACCCAGGGGTCGGTCAGCCCCAGCATTTT
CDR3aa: CASSFDPGVGQPQHF

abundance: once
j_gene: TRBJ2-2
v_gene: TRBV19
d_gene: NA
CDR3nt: TGTGCCAGTAGTATATCAGGGGGAGGCGGGGAGCTGTTTTTT
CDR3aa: CASSISGGGGELFF

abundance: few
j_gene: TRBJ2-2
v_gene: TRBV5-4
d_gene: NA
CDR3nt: TGTGCCAGCAGCCTGACCACCGGGGAGCTGTTTTTT
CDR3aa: CASSLTTGELFF

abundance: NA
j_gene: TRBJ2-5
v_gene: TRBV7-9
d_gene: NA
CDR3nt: TGTGCCAGCAGCTCGGGACACCAACAAGAGACCCAGTACTTC
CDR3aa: CASSSGHQQETQYF

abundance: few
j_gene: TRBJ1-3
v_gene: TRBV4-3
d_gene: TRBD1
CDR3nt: TGCGCCAGCAGCCCAGGTCGACAGGGAGCTGGAAACACCATATATTTT
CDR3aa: CASSPGRQGAGNTIYF

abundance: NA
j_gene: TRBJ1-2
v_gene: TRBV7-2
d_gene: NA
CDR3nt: TGTGCCAGCAGCTTAGCCCAGGGGAGGTATGGCTACACCTTC
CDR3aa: CASSLAQGRYGYTF

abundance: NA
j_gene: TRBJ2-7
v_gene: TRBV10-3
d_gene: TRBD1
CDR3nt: TGTGCCATCAGTGTGGCAGGGGGCACGTACGAGCAGTACTTC
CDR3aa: CAISVAGGTYEQYF

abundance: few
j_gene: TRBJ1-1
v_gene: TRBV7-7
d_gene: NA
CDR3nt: TGTGCTAGCAGCTTTGGGCACACGACAGGCTCGAACACTGAAGCTTTCTTT
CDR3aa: CASSFGHTTGSNTEAFF

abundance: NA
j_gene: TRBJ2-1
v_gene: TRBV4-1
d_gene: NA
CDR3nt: TGCGCCAGCAGCCCTCCGGACAAGTACAATGAGCAGTTCTTC
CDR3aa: CASSPPDKYNEQFF

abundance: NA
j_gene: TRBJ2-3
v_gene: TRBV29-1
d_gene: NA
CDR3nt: TGCAGCGTTGAAGGGGACACAGATACGCAGTATTTT
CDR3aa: CSVEGDTDTQYF

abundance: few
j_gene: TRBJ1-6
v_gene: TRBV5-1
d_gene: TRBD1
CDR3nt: TGCGCCAGCAGCTTGGCCGAGACAGGGAATTCACCCCTCCACTTT
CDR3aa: CASSLAETGNSPLHF

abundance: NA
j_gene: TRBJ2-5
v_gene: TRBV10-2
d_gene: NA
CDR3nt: TGCGCCAGCGGTGACATTCCAGAGACCCAGTACTTC
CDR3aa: CASGDIPETQYF

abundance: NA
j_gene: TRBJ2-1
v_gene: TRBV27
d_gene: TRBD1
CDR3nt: TGTGCCAGCACCACTAAGGGACAGGGTTCCTACAATGAGCAGTTCTTC
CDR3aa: CASTTKGQGSYNEQFF

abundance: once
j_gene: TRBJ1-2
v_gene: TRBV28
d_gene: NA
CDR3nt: TGTGCCAGCAGGGAGTCGCCCGCGAACTATGGCTACACCTTC
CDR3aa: CASRESPANYGYTF